Included here is one T cell receptor beta chain sequence, with context. Its antigen is as yet unknown. These data come from a study of OX40 agonist ivuxolimab in advanced cancers. Study results and caveats: At 0.1 to 3.0 mg/kg, clonal expansion of CD4+ and CD8+ blood T cells had occurred by week 6. On average, a greater number of expanded clones characterised CD8+ T cells relative to CD4+.

The protocol was immunoSEQ multiplex PCR, while the TCRdb copy is restricted to in-frame clones and leaves out a portion. The data hold around 41,000 clones, with around 81% observed a single time. CDR1 MNHEY and CDR2 SVGAGI come from the germline V gene. There are 14 residues in the CDR3. V was pared by 7 bases and J by 1 base, with 12 bases between. The chain recombines TRBV6-5 with TRBJ2-3; TRBD1 might be the D (6 bases). This TCR came from an adult with an advanced solid tumor such as melanoma, head and neck, liver or kidney cancer. The starting material was CD4+ or CD8+ T cells sorted from blood, obtained in a trial of the OX40 agonist ivuxolimab. This CDR3 is CASKPGAGTDTQYF. The CDR3 region has the DNA TGTGCCAGCAAACCAGGGGCTGGCACAGATACGCAGTATTTT.